This is a list of T cell receptor beta chains from one sample in a study of T cells after yellow fever vaccination. TCRdb reanalysed the 5' RACE reads using MiXCR and keeps one entry per CDR3 protein. The repertoire holds some 560,000 distinct CDR3 sequences, with roughly a sixth as singletons. Sequenced material: PBMCs, taken around 5 days after the first yellow fever vaccination. The receptor set was obtained from a man between 18 and 29 years old who received the YFV17D yellow fever vaccine. CDR3s include the opening cysteine and the closing phenylalanine or tryptophan. D genes are given only for firm matches. Clone size is not always given. Where it is, it says once, few, many or a class for expanded clones.

V	size	J	D	CDR3	DNA
TRBV5-1	few	TRBJ1-3	.	CASSLQGRDTIYF	TGCGCCAGCAGCTTACAGGGTCGTGACACCATATATTTT
TRBV20-1	few	TRBJ2-3	.	CSARVPGTDTQYF	TGCAGTGCTAGGGTCCCAGGCACAGATACGCAGTATTTT
TRBV7-9	few	TRBJ1-2	.	CASSLVGDKDGYTF	TGTGCCAGCAGCTTAGTAGGGGATAAGGATGGCTACACCTTC
TRBV6-5	.	TRBJ2-5	TRBD2	CASSYSTSGAGVTQYF	TGTGCCAGCAGTTACTCGACTAGCGGGGCGGGGGTGACCCAGTACTTC
TRBV28	few	TRBJ2-1	TRBD1	CASSPGTDYNEQFF	TGTGCCAGCAGCCCCGGGACAGACTACAATGAGCAGTTCTTC
TRBV6-6	.	TRBJ1-2	.	CANTGSPLGGYTF	TGTGCCAATACCGGGAGTCCCTTAGGAGGCTACACCTTC
TRBV2	.	TRBJ1-1	.	CASSGSPAENTEAFF	TGTGCCAGCAGTGGTTCTCCGGCAGAGAACACTGAAGCTTTCTTT
TRBV24-1	few	TRBJ1-4	.	CATSDTRDAGEKLFF	TGTGCCACCAGTGATACCAGGGACGCCGGTGAAAAACTGTTTTTT
TRBV7-6	few	TRBJ2-1	.	CASSYLTGHIYNEQFF	TGTGCCAGCAGCTACCTAACGGGACATATCTACAATGAGCAGTTCTTC
TRBV6-5	few	TRBJ1-2	.	CASSYGTTYTF	TGTGCCAGCAGTTACGGGACGACCTACACCTTC
TRBV4-2	.	TRBJ2-6	TRBD2	CASSSGTSVSGANVLTF	TGTGCCAGCAGCTCCGGGACTAGCGTCTCCGGGGCCAACGTCCTGACTTTC
TRBV5-1	.	TRBJ1-5	.	CASSPPNKNSNQPQHF	TGCGCCAGCAGCCCCCCCAACAAGAATAGCAATCAGCCCCAGCATTTT
TRBV11-2	many	TRBJ2-4	TRBD2	CASSLRIGGAGAKNIQYF	TGTGCCAGCAGCTTACGGATCGGGGGGGCCGGGGCCAAAAACATTCAGTACTTC
TRBV4-3	few	TRBJ1-4	.	CASSHLLRQNKNEKLFF	TGCGCCAGCAGCCACCTCTTACGACAGAATAAAAATGAAAAACTGTTTTTT
TRBV9	.	TRBJ1-6	TRBD1	CASSVGTGYSPLHF	TGTGCCAGCAGCGTTGGGACAGGCTATTCACCCCTCCACTTT
TRBV11-3	.	TRBJ2-1	.	CASSSRQSSYNEQFF	TGTGCCAGCAGCTCCCGACAGAGCTCCTACAATGAGCAGTTCTTC
TRBV4-1	.	TRBJ1-3	TRBD1	CASSNRDRLGNTIYF	TGCGCCAGCAGCAACCGGGACAGACTCGGAAACACCATATATTTT
TRBV20-1	.	TRBJ2-1	TRBD2	CSARANSGGNEQFF	TGCAGTGCTAGAGCGAATAGCGGGGGCAATGAGCAGTTCTTC
TRBV7-2	.	TRBJ1-2	.	CASSLALRTLNYGYTF	TGTGCCAGCAGCTTAGCGCTACGGACACTGAACTATGGCTACACCTTC
TRBV6-2/TRBV6-3	few	TRBJ2-5	.	CASSLPWGSQETQYF	TGTGCCAGCAGTTTGCCCTGGGGCTCACAAGAGACCCAGTACTTC
TRBV5-6	few	TRBJ1-4	TRBD1	CASSLEGAWEKLFF	TGTGCCAGCAGCTTGGAGGGGGCGTGGGAAAAACTGTTTTTT
TRBV7-2	few	TRBJ2-1	TRBD2	CASNFKAGAYNEQFF	TGTGCCAGCAACTTTAAAGCGGGGGCCTACAATGAGCAGTTCTTC
TRBV27	few	TRBJ2-3	TRBD2	CASSWTSGGSLTQYF	TGTGCCAGCAGTTGGACTAGCGGGGGGTCACTTACGCAGTATTTT
TRBV11-2	.	TRBJ2-5	TRBD2	CASSSLAGRQETQYF	TGTGCCAGCAGCTCCCTAGCGGGGCGCCAAGAGACCCAGTACTTC
TRBV27	few	TRBJ2-3	TRBD1	CASSPDRVRDTQYF	TGTGCCAGCAGTCCGGACAGGGTCAGAGATACGCAGTATTTT
TRBV5-5	few	TRBJ1-2	TRBD1	CASTSTGPNYGYTF	TGTGCCAGCACATCGACAGGGCCTAACTATGGCTACACCTTC
TRBV7-3	few	TRBJ2-2	.	CASSMTNVNTGELFF	TGTGCCAGCAGCATGACCAACGTGAATACCGGGGAGCTGTTTTTT
TRBV27	.	TRBJ2-3	.	CASSFFPGGTDTQYF	TGTGCCAGCAGTTTCTTCCCGGGTGGGACAGATACGCAGTATTTT
TRBV15	.	TRBJ1-4	.	CATSREGIGEKLFF	TGTGCCACCAGCAGAGAGGGGATTGGTGAAAAACTGTTTTTT
TRBV29-1	.	TRBJ2-1	.	CSDFYGNEQFF	TGCAGCGACTTTTACGGCAATGAGCAGTTCTTC
TRBV11-2	.	TRBJ2-3	TRBD2	CASSLDSGLAEDTDTQYF	TGTGCCAGCAGCTTAGACTCCGGACTAGCGGAGGACACAGATACGCAGTATTTT
TRBV7-2	many	TRBJ2-2	TRBD2	CASSLRLAGNTGELFF	TGTGCCAGCAGCTTAAGACTAGCGGGGAACACCGGGGAGCTGTTTTTT